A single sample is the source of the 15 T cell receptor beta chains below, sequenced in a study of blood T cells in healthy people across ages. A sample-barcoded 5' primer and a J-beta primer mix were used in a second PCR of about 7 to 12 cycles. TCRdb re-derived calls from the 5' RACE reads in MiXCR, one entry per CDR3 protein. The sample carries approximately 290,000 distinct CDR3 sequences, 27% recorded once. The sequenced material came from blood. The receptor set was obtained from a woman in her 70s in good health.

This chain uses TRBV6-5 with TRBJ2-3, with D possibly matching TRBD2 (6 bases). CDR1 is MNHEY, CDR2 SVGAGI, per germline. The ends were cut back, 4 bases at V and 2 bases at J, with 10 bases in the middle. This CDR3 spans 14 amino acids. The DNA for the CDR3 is TGTGCCAGCAGTTTAGCGGTTCCCACAGATACGCAGTATTTT. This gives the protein CASSLAVPTDTQYF.

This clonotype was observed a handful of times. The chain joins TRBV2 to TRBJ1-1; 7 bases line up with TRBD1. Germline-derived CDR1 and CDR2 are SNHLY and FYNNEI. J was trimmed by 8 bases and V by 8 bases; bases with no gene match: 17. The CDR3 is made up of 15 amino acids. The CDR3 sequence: CASLRDSVLSGEAFF. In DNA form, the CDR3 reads TGTGCCAGCCTCAGGGACAGCGTCCTGTCAGGCGAAGCTTTCTTT.

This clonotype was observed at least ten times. The CDR3: CASSHLGLAGVDGETQYF. As DNA, the CDR3 is TGTGCCAGCAGCCACCTCGGACTAGCGGGAGTCGACGGCGAGACCCAGTACTTC. This chain links TRBV3-1 with TRBJ2-5, with 13 positions matching TRBD2. CDR1 and CDR2 (germline): LGHDT, YNNKEL (reference sequence). The CDR3 runs to 18 residues. V shed 3 bases and J 5 bases; nucleotides not matched to a gene: 12.

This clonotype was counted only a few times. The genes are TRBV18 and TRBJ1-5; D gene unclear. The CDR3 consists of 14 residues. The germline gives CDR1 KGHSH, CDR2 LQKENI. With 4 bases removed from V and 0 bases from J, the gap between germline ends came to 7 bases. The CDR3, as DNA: TGTGCCAGCTCACAATCAGATAGCAATCAGCCCCAGCATTTT. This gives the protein CASSQSDSNQPQHF.

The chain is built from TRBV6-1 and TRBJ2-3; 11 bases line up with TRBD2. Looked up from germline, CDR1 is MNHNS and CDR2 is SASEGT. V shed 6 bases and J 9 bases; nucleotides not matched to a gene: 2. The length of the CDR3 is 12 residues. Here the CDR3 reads CASRSSGGTQYF. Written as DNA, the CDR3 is TGTGCCAGCAGATCTAGCGGGGGGACGCAGTATTTT.

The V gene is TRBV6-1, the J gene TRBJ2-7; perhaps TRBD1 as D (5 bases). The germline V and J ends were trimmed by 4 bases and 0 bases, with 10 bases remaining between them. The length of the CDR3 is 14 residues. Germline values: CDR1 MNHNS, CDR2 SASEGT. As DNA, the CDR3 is TGTGCCAGCAGTGGGACACCGAGCTCCTACGAGCAGTACTTC. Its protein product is CASSGTPSSYEQYF.

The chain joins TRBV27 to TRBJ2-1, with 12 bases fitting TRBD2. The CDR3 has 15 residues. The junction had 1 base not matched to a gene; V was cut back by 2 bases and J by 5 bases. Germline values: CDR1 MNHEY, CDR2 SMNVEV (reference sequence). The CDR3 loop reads CASSLRLAGDNEQFF. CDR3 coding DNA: TGTGCCAGCAGTTTAAGACTAGCGGGAGACAATGAGCAGTTCTTC.

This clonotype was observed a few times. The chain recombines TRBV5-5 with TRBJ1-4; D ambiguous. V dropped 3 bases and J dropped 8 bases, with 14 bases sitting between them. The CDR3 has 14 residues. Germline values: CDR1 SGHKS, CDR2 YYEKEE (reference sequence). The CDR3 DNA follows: TGTGCCAGCAGCTCCGGGCTCCTCCAAGAAAAACTGTTTTTT. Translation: CASSSGLLQEKLFF.

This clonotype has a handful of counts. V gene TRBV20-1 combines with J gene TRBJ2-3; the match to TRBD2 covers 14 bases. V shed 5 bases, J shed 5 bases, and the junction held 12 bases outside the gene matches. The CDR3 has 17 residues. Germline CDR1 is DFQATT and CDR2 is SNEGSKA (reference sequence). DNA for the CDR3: TGCAGTGCTGTCCGACCAGGGACTAGCGGGAGTGGAGATACGCAGTATTTT. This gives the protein CSAVRPGTSGSGDTQYF.

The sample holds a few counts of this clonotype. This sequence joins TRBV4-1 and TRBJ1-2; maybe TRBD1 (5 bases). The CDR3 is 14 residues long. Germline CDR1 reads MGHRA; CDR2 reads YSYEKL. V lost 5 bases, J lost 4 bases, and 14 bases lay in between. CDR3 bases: TGCGCCAGCAGCAAACCCAGGGAAGGCTATGGCTACACCTTC. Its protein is CASSKPREGYGYTF.

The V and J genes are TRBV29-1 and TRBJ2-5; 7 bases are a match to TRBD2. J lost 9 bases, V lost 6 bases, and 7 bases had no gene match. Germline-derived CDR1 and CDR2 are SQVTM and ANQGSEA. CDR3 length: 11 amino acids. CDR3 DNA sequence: TGCAGCGTAGTACGGGGGGAGGCCCAGTACTTC. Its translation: CSVVRGEAQYF. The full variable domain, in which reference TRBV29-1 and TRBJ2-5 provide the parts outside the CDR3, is SAVISQKPSRDICQRGTSLTIQCQVDSQVTMMFWYRQQPGQSLTLIATANQGSEATYESGFVIDKFPISRPNLTFSTLTVSNMSPEDSSIYLCSVVRGEAQYFGPGTRLLVL.

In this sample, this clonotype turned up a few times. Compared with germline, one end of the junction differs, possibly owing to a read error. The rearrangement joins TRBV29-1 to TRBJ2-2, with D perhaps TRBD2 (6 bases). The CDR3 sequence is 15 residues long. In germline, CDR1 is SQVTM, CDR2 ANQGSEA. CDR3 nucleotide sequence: TGCAGTGTGGGTAGCGCGGGAACGAACACCGGAGAGCTGTTTTTT. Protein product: CSVGSAGTNTGELFF.

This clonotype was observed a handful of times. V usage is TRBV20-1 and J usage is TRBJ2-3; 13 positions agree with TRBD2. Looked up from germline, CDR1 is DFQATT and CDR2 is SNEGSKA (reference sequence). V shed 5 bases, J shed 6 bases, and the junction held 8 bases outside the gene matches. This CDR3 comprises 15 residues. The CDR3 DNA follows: TGCAGTGCTGGAGGACTAGCGGGAGCATCGGATACGCAGTATTTT. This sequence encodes CSAGGLAGASDTQYF.

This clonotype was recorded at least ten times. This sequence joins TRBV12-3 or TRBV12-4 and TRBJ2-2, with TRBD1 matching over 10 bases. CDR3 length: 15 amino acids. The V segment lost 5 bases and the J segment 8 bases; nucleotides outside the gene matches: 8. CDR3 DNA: TGTGCCAGCAGTCACCCTAGACAGGGGGCGGGGGAGCTGTTTTTT. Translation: CASSHPRQGAGELFF.

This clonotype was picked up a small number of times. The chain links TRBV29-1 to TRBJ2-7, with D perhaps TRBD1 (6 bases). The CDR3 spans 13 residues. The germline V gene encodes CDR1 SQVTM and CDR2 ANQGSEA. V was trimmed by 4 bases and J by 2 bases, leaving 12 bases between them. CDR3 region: CSVVQGGPYEQYF. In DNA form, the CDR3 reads TGCAGCGTTGTACAGGGTGGTCCCTACGAGCAGTACTTC.